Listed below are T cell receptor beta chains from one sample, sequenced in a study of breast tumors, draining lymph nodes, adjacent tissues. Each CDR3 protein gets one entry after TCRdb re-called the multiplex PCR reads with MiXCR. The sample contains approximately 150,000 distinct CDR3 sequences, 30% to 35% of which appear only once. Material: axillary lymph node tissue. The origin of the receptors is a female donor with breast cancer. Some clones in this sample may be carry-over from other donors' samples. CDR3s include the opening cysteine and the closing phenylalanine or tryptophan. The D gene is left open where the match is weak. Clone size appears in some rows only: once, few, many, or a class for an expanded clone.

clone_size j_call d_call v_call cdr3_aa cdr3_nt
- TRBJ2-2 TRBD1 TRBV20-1 CSAYRQGTGELFF TGCAGTGCCTACCGACAGGGTACCGGGGAGCTGTTTTTT
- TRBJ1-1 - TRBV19 CASSRPLQGGIGSTEAFF TGTGCCAGTAGTCGTCCCTTACAGGGCGGTATAGGGAGCACTGAAGCTTTCTTT
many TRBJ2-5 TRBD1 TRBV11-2 CASGTGTAETQYF TGTGCCAGTGGGACAGGGACGGCAGAGACCCAGTACTTC
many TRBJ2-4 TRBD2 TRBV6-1 CASSGGGAKNIQYF TGTGCCAGCAGTGGCGGGGGGGCCAAAAACATTCAGTACTTC
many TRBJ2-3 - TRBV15 CATSRVGNTQYF TGTGCCACCAGCAGAGTGGGGAATACGCAGTATTTT
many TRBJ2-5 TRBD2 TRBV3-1 CASSQGYAGVQETQYF TGTGCCAGCAGCCAGGGTTATGCGGGGGTACAAGAGACCCAGTACTTC
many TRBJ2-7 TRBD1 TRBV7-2 CASSLNFRGQARLQYEQYF TGTGCCAGCAGCTTAAATTTTAGGGGACAGGCTCGCCTACAGTACGAGCAGTACTTC
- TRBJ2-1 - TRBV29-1 CSVSGTPSNEQFF TGCAGCGTATCAGGGACGCCCAGCAATGAGCAGTTCTTC
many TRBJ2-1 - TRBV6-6 CASSYSHEQFF TGTGCCAGCAGTTACAGCCATGAGCAGTTCTTC
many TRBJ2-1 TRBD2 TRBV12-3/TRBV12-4 CASRRAGGEFF TGTGCCAGCAGACGTGCGGGGGGGGAGTTCTTC
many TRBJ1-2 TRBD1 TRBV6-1 CASGSDRGNYGYTF TGTGCCAGCGGTTCGGACAGGGGTAACTATGGCTACACCTTC
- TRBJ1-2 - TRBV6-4 CASSARDGGKPMNYGYTF TGTGCCAGCAGTGCTAGAGACGGGGGGAAACCGATGAACTATGGCTACACCTTC
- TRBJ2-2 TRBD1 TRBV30 CAWKGAGWAGELFF TGTGCCTGGAAGGGGGCCGGATGGGCCGGGGAGCTGTTTTTT
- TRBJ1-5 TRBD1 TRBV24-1 CATSDERLGQGSNQPQHF TGTGCCACCAGTGATGAGCGCCTGGGACAGGGAAGCAATCAGCCCCAGCATTTT
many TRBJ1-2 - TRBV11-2 CASSLSQGSGYTF TGTGCCAGCAGCTTGTCACAGGGATCTGGCTACACCTTC
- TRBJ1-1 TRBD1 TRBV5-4 CASSPSGTGVAEAFF TGTGCCAGCAGCCCATCCGGGACAGGGGTTGCTGAAGCTTTCTTT
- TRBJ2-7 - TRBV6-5 CASRSGDATYEQYF TGTGCCAGCCGAAGTGGGGACGCCACCTACGAGCAGTACTTC
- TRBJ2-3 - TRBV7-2 CASSLAADTQYF TGTGCCAGCAGCCTTGCAGCAGATACGCAGTATTTT